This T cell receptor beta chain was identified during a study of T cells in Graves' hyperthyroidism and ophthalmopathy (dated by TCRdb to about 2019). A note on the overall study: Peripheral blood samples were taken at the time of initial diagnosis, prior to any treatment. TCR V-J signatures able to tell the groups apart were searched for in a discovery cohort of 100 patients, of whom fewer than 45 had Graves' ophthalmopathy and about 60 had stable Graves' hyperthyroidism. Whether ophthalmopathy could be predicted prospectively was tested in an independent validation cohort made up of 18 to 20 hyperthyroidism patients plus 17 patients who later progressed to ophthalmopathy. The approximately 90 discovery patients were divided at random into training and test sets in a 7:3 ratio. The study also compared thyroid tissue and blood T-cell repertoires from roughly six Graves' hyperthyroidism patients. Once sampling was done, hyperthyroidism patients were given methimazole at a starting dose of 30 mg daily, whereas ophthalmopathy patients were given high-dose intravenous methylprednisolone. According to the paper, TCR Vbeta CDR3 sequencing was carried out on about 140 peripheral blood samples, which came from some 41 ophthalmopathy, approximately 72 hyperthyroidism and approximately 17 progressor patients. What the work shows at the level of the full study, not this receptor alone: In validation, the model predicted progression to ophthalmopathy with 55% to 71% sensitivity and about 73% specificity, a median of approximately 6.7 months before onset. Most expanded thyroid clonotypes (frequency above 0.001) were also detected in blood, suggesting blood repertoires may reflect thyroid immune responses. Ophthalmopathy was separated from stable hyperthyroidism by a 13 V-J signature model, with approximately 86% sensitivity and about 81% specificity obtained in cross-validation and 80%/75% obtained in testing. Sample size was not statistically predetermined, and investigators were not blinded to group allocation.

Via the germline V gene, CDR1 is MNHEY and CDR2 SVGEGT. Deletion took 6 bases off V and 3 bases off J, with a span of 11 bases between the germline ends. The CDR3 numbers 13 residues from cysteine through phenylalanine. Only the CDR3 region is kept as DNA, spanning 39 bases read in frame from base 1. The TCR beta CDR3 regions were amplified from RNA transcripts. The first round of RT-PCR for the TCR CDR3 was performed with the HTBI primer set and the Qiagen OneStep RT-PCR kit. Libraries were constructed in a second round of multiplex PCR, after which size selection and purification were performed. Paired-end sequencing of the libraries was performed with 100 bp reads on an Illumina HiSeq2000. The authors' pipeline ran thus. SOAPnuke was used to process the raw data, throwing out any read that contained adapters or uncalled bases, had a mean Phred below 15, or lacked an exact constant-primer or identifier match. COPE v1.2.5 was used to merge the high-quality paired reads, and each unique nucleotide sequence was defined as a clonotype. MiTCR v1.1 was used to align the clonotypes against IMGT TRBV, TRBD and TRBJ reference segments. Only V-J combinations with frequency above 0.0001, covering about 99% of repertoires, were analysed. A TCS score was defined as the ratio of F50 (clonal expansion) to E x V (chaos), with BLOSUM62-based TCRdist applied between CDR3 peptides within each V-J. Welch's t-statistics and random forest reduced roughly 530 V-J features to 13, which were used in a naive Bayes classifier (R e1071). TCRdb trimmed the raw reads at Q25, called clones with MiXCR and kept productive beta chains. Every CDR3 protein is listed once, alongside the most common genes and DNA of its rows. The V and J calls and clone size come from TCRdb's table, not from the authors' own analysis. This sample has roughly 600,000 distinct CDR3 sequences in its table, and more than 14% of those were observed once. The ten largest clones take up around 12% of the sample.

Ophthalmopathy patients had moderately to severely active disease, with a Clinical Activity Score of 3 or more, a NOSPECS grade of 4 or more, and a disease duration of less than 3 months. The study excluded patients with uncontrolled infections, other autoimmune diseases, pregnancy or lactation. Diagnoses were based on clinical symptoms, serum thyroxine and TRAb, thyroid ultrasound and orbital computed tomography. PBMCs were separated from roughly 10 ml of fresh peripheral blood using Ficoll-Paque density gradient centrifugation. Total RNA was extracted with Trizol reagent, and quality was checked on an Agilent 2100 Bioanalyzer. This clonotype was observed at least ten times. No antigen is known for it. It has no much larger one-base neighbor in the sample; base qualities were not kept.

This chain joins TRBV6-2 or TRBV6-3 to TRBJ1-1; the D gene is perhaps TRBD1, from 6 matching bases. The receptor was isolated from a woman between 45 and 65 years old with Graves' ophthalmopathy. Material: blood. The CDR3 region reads CASSLTGHTEAFF. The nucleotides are TGTGCCAGCAGCTTGACAGGACACACTGAAGCTTTCTTT.